This entry is about one T cell receptor beta chain. The source of the sample is a study of T cell changes during pregnancy in multiple sclerosis. TCRdb's table, derived via immunoSEQ multiplex PCR, lists solely in-frame clones and lacks some. The data contain over 70,000 clones, approximately 90% of them singletons. The CDR3 sequence is 13 residues long. The V and J ends lost 1 base and 2 bases respectively, with 6 bases between them. The germline gives CDR1 SGDLS, CDR2 YYNGEE. Sample: peripheral blood, taken in the first trimester of pregnancy. The clonotype originates from a female donor in good health, enrolled as a control in a pregnancy study. The rearrangement joins TRBV9 to TRBJ2-5; D call uncertain. The CDR3 coding sequence is TGTGCCAGCAGCGTAATCCCGCAAGAGACCCAGTACTTC. Amino acids: CASSVIPQETQYF. The variable domain in full, with the rest retrieved from reference TRBV9 and TRBJ2-5, is DSGVTQTPKHLITATGQRVTLRCSPRSGDLSVYWYQQSLDQGLQFLIQYYNGEERAKGNILERFSAQQFPDLHSELNLSSLELGDSALYFCASSVIPQETQYFGPGTRLLVL.